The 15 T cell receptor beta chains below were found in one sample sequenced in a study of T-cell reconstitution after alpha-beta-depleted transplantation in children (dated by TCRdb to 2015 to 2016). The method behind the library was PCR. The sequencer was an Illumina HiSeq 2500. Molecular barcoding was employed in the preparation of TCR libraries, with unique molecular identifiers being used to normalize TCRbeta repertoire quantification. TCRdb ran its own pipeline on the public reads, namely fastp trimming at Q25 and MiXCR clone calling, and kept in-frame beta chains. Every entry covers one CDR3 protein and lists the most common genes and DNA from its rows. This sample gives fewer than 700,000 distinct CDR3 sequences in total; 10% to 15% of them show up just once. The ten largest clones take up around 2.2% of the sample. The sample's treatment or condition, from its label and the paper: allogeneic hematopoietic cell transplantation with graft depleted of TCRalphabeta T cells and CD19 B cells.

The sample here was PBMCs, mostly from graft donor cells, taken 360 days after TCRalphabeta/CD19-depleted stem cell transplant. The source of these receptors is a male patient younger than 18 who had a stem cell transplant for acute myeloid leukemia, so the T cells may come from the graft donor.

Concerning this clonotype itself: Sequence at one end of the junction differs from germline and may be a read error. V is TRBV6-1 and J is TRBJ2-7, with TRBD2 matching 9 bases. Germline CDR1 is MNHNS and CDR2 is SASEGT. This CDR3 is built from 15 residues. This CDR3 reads CASSEGSSGIYEQYF. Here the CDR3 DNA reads TGTGCCAGCAGCGAAGGGTCTAGCGGGATTTACGAGCAGTACTTC.

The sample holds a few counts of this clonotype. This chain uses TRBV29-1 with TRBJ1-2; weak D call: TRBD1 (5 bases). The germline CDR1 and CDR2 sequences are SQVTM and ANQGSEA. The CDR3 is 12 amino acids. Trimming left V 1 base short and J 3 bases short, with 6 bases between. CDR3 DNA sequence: TGCAGCGTTGAAGGACAGCACTATGGCTACACCTTC. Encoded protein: CSVEGQHYGYTF.

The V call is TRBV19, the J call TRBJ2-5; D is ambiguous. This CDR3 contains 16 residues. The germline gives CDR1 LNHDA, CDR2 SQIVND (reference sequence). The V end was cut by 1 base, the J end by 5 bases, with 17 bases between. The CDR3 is CASSIAASPIYETQYF. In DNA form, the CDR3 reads TGTGCCAGTAGTATAGCTGCGAGTCCCATTTATGAGACCCAGTACTTC.

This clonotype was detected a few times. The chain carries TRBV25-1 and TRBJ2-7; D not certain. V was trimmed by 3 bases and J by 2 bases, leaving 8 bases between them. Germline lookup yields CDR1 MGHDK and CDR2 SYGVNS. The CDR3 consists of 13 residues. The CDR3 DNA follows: TGTGCCAGCAGTGATGTCTCGGCCTACGAGCAGTACTTC. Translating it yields CASSDVSAYEQYF.

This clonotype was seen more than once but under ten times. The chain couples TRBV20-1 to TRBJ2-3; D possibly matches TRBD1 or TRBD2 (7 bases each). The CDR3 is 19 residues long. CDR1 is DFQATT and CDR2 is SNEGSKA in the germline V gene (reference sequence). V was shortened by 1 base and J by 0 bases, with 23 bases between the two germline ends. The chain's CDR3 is CSARGQGASGWTSTDTQYF. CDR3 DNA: TGCAGTGCTAGAGGACAGGGCGCTAGCGGATGGACTAGCACAGATACGCAGTATTTT.

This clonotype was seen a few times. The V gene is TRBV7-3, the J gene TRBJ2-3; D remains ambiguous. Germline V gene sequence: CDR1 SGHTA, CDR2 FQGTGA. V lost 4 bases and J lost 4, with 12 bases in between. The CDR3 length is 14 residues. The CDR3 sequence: CASSSPGNPDTQYF. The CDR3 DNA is TGTGCCAGCAGCTCCCCGGGCAACCCAGATACGCAGTATTTT.

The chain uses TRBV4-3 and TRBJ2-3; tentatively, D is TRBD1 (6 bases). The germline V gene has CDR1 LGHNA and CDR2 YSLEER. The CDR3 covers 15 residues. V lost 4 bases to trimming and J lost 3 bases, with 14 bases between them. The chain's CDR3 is CASSLTTGETDTQYF. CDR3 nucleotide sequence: TGCGCCAGCAGCCTTACGACAGGAGAAACAGATACGCAGTATTTT.

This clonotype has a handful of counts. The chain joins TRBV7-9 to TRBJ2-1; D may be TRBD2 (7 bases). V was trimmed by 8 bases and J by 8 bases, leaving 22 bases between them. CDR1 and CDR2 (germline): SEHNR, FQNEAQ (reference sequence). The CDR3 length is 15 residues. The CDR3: CASDIGGGFQYEQFF. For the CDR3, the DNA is TGTGCCAGCGATATAGGGGGGGGGTTCCAATATGAGCAGTTCTTC.

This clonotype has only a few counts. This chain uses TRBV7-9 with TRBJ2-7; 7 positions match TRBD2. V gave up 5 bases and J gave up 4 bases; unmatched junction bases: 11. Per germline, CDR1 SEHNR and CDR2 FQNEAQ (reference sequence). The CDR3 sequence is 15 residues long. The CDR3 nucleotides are TGTGCCAGCAGCCCCCCCGGGACTAACTATTACGAGCAGTACTTC. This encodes CASSPPGTNYYEQYF.

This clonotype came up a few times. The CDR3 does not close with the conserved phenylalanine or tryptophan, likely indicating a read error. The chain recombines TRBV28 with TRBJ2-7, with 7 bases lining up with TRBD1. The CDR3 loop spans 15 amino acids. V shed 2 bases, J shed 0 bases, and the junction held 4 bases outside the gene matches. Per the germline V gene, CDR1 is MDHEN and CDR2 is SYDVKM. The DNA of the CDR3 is TGTGCCAGCAGTTTAAAGACAGGGAGCTCCTACGAGCAGTACTAC. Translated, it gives CASSLKTGSSYEQYY.

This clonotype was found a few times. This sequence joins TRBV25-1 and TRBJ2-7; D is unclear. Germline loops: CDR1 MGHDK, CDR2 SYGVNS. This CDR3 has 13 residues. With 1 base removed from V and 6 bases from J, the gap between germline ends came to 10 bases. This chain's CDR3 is CASSESSLSEQYF. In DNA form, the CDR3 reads TGTGCCAGCAGTGAATCGTCTCTCTCCGAGCAGTACTTC.

For the CDR3, the DNA is TGCAGCGCCCTCACCGGGGCCAACTATGGCTACACCTTC. Translating gives CSALTGANYGYTF. The chain recombines TRBV29-1 with TRBJ1-2, with D maybe TRBD1 (5 bases). The CDR3 length is 13 residues. Trimming left V 7 bases short and J 2 bases short, with 14 bases between. Germline V lookup: CDR1 SQVTM, CDR2 ANQGSEA.

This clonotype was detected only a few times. CDR3 nucleotide sequence: TGCGCCAGCAGCCAAGATGGCGTTGGGCGGCCCCCGGGGGATTCACCCCTCCACTTT. Its protein is CASSQDGVGRPPGDSPLHF. The chain couples TRBV4-3 to TRBJ1-6, with D perhaps TRBD1 (5 bases). Trimming pared 0 bases from V and 8 bases from J, leaving 23 bases between. Germline V CDR1 and CDR2: LGHNA, YSLEER. There are 19 residues in the CDR3.

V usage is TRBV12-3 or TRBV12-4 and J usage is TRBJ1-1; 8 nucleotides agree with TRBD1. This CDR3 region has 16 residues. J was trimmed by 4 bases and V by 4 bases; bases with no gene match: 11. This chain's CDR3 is CASSSPIQGQVTEAFF. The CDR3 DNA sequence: TGTGCCAGCAGTTCACCAATACAGGGACAGGTCACTGAAGCTTTCTTT.

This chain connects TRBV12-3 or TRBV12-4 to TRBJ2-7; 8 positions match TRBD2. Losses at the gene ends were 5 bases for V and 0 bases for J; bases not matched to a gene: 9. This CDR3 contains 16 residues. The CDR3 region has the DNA TGTGCCAGCAGTCCCCAAGCGGGAGCGATCTCCTACGAGCAGTACTTC. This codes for CASSPQAGAISYEQYF.